This T cell receptor beta chain is from a study of T cells in Graves' hyperthyroidism and ophthalmopathy. Study background: Peripheral blood specimens were obtained at initial diagnosis, prior to any treatment.

Looked up from germline, CDR1 is MNHEY and CDR2 is SVGEGT. The CDR3 is 14 amino acids. Trimming cost V 5 bases and J 3 bases, with 13 bases left between them. Disease duration was under 3 months in the ophthalmopathy patients, who also had a Clinical Activity Score of at least 3 and a NOSPECS grade of at least 4. Any patient presenting with uncontrolled infection, other autoimmune disease, pregnancy or lactation was left out. On this clonotype: Its antigen is currently unknown.

Overall study results and limits: Using 13 V-J features, a model discriminated ophthalmopathy from stable hyperthyroidism.

Amplified TCR beta CDR3 regions derived from RNA transcripts. An initial round of RT-PCR targeting the TCR CDR3 relied on the HTBI primer set. Each CDR3 protein gets one entry after TCRdb re-called the multiplex PCR reads with MiXCR. The table has more than 500,000 distinct CDR3 sequences, approximately 15% seen once. The chain recombines TRBV6-2 or TRBV6-3 with TRBJ1-1; D is unclear. The sequencing input was blood. The sequence was obtained from a woman in her thirties or forties with Graves' ophthalmopathy. The CDR3 here is CASSPLREDTEAFF. CDR3 sequence (DNA): TGTGCCAGCAGTCCCCTCCGCGAGGACACTGAAGCTTTCTTT.